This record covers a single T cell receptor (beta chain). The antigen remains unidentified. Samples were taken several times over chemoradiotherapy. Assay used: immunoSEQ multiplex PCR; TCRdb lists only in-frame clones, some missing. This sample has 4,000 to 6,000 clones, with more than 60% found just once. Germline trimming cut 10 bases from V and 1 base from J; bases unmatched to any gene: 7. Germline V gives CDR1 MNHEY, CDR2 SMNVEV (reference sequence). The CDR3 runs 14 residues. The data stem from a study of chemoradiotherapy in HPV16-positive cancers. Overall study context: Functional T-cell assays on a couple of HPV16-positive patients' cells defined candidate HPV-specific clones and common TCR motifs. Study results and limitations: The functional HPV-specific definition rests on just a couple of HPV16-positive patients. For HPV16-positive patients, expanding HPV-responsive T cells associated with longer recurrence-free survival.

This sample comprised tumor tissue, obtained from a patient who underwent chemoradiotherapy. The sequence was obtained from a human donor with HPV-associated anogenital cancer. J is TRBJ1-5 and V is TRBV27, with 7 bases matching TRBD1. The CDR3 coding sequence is TGTGCCACCTCCGGGACAGCCAGCAATCAGCCCCAGCATTTT. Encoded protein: CATSGTASNQPQHF.